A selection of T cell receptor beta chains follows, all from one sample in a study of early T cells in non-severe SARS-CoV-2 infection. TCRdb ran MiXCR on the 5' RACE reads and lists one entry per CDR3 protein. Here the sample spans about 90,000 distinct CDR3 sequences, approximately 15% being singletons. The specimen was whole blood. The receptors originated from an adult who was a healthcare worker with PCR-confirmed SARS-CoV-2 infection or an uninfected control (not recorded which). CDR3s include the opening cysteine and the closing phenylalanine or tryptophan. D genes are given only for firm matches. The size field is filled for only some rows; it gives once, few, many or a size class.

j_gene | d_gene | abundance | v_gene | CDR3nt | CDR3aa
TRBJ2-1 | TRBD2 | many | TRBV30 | TGTGCCTGGGACAGGACTAGCGGGATGATTGATGAGCAGTTCTTC | CAWDRTSGMIDEQFF
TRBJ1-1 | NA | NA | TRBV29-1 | TGCAGCGTCAGGGAGACTGAAGCTTTCTTT | CSVRETEAFF
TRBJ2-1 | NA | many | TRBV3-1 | TGTGCCAGCAGCCCGGGACACAGCAGGTCAAGTGAGCAGTTCTTC | CASSPGHSRSSEQFF
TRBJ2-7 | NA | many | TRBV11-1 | TGTGCCAGCAGCTCACGGGGAATTTCCTACGAGCAGTACTTC | CASSSRGISYEQYF
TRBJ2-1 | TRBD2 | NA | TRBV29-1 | TGCAGCGTTGAAGATCCTCTAGCGGGGGCTGAGCAGTTCTTC | CSVEDPLAGAEQFF
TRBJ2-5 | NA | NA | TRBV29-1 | TGCAGCGTCCCGGGACGGAAAGAGACCCAGTACTTC | CSVPGRKETQYF
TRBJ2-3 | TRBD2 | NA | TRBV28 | TGTGCCAGCAGTTTGGCGGGTAGCGGGCCCCGTTGGGGCACAGATACGCAGTATTTT | CASSLAGSGPRWGTDTQYF
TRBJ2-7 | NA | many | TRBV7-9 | TGTGCCAGCAGCTTAGCGGGTGGGATAACCTACGAGCAGTACTTC | CASSLAGGITYEQYF
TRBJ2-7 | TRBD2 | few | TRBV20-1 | TGCAGTGCCCAGACTAGCGGGAGGGGAGGCCCCTACGAGCAGTACTTC | CSAQTSGRGGPYEQYF
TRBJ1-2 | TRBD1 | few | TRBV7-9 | TGTGCCAGCAGCCCAGGGGGCGCTTATGGCTACACCTTC | CASSPGGAYGYTF
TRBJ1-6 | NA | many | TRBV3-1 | TGTGCCAGCAGCCAAGATGGTGCAGGGTCTTATAATTCACCCCTCCACTTT | CASSQDGAGSYNSPLHF
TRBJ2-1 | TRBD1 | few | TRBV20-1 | TGCAGTGCGCAACCCGGGACAGGGGGCTTTGAGCAGTTCTTC | CSAQPGTGGFEQFF
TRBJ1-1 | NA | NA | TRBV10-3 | TGTGCCATCACCCCGGGTGGCGGCACTGAAGCTTTCTTT | CAITPGGGTEAFF
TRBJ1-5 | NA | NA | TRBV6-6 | TGTGCCAGCAGTTCTGGAGGCGGGACCAGCAATCAGCCCCAGCATTTT | CASSSGGGTSNQPQHF
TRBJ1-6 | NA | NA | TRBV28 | TGTGCCAGCAGTTTAGGGGGTTCGGGTTCACCCCTCCACTTT | CASSLGGSGSPLHF
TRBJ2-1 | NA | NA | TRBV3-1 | TGTGCCAGCAGCCATTCGGGACTCCCAGGACTTGAGCAGTTCTTC | CASSHSGLPGLEQFF
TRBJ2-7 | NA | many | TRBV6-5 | TGTGCCAGCAGTCTAGCAGGACCTGCTTTGGGTGAGCAGTACTTC | CASSLAGPALGEQYF
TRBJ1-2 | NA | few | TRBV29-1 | TGCAGCGTTGATGTTAGGGATGGCTACACCTTC | CSVDVRDGYTF
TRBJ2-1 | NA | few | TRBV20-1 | TGCAGTGCTAGTCGAGGGGGAATTTACAATGAGCAGTTCTTC | CSASRGGIYNEQFF
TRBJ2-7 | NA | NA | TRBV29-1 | TGCAGCGTCCCCCGGGGGACAAACGAGCAGTACTTC | CSVPRGTNEQYF
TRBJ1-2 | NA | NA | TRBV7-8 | TGTGCCAGCAGCTTAGCTGCGGGGCCGTCCTATGGCTACACCTTC | CASSLAAGPSYGYTF
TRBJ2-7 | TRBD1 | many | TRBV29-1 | TGCAGCGTTGAAGATCGGGACAGTTTCTACGAGCAGTACTTC | CSVEDRDSFYEQYF
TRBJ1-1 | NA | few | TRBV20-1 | TGCAGTGCTGTTGTGGACACTGAAGCTTTCTTT | CSAVVDTEAFF
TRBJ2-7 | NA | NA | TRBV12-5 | TGTGCTAGTGGTTTGGGGGTGACGCCTCACTACCCGAACCTCGACGAGCAGTACTTC | CASGLGVTPHYPNLDEQYF
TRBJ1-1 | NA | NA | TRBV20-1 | TGCAGTGCTAACAGGGACACTGAAGCTTTCTTT | CSANRDTEAFF
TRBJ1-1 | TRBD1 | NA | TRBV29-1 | TGCAGCGCTACGACAGGGAGGGTCGGAGCTTTCTTT | CSATTGRVGAFF
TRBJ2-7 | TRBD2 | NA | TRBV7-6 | TGTGCCAGCAGCACGCCGGGACTAGGTGGTCACGAGCAGTACTTC | CASSTPGLGGHEQYF
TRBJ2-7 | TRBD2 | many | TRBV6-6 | TGTGCCAGCAGGGAAAATAGCGGGACCTCCTACGAGCAGTACTTC | CASRENSGTSYEQYF
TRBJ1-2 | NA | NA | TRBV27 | TGTGCCAGCAGTGTCAGGGGTGGCTATGGCTACACCTTC | CASSVRGGYGYTF
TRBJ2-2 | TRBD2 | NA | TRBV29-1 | TGCAGCGTTGAGGTCCCGCGGGGGGCCGGGGAGCTGTTTTTT | CSVEVPRGAGELFF
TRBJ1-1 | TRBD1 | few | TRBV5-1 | TGCGCCAGCAGCTTGGTGGCAGGGGGCCCGAACACTGAAGCTTTCTTT | CASSLVAGGPNTEAFF
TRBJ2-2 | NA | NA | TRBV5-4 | TGTGCCAGCAGCTTGGAGGTAGCCAGGACCGGGGAGCTGTTTTTT | CASSLEVARTGELFF
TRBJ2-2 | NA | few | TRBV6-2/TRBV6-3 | TGTGCCAGCAGTTATAGGGCAGGGTACACCGGGGAGCTGTTTTTT | CASSYRAGYTGELFF
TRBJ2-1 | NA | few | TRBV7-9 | TGTGCCAGCAGCTCCCCAGCTAGCCTAGGATACGTTTATGAGCAGTTCTTC | CASSSPASLGYVYEQFF
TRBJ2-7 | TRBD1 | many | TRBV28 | TGTGCCAGCAGTGAAACAGGGGGCGACTACGAGCAGTACTTC | CASSETGGDYEQYF
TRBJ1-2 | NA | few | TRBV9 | TGTGCCAGCAGCGTAGGTGACAGCCACTATGGCTACACCTTC | CASSVGDSHYGYTF
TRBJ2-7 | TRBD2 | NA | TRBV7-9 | TGTGCCAGCAGCTACGGGGGGAAGGGAAAGGAGCAGTACTTC | CASSYGGKGKEQYF
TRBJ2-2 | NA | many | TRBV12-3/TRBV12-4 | TGTGCCAGCAGTCCCTCGACTAGTTCTGTCAGGGAGCTGTTTTTT | CASSPSTSSVRELFF
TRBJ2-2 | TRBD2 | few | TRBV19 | TGTGCCAGCACCAGGATGCGGGAGATATCCGGGGAGCTGTTTTTT | CASTRMREISGELFF
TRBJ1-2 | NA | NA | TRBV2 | TGTGCCACTCAGGCCTATGGCTACACCTTC | CATQAYGYTF
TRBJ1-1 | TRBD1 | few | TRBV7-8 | TGTGCCAGCAGCTTAGTGGTCTGGACAGGGTACCCCTCGAACACTGAAGCTTTCTTT | CASSLVVWTGYPSNTEAFF
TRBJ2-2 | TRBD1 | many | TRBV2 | TGTGCCAGCACCAGACAGGGCACCGGGGAGCTGTTTTTT | CASTRQGTGELFF
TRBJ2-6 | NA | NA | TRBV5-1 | TGCGCCAGCAGCAGAGAGGAGGGCTCTGGGGCCAACGTCCTGACTTTC | CASSREEGSGANVLTF
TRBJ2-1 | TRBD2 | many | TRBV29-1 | TGCAGCGTTGAGTTGGCGGGAGGGCCCTTGGTCTACAATGAGCAGTTCTTC | CSVELAGGPLVYNEQFF
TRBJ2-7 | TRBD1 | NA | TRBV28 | TGTGCCAGCAGGGGGGGTACAGGGGGCCACGAGCAGTACTTC | CASRGGTGGHEQYF
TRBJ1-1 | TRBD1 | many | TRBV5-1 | TGCGCCAGCAGTTCGACAGGGGGCAACACTGAAGCTTTCTTT | CASSSTGGNTEAFF
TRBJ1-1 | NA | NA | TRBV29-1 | TGCAGCGTTCTGACAGCTGAAGCTTTCTTT | CSVLTAEAFF
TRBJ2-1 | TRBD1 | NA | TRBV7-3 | TGTGCCAGCAGCCGGAAGCAGGGGGCCTACAATGAGCAGTTCTTC | CASSRKQGAYNEQFF
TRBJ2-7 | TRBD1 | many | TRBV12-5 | TGTGCTAGCAGAGCAGGACAGGAGCCATACGAGCAGTACTTC | CASRAGQEPYEQYF